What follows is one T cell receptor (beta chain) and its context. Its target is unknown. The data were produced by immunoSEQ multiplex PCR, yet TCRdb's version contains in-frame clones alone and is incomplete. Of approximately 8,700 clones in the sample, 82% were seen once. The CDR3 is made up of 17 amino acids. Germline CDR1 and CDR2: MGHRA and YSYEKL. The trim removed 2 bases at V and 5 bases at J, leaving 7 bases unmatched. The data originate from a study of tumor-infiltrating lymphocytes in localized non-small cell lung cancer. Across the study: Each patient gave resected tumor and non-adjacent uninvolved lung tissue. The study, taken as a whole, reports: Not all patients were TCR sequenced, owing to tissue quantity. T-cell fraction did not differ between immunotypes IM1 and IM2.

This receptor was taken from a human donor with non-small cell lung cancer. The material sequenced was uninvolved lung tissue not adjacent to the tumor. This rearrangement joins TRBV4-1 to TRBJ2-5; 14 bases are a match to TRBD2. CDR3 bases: TGCGCCAGCAGCCAACGGACTAGCGGGGGGCCTGGGGAGACCCAGTACTTC. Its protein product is CASSQRTSGGPGETQYF.